This record looks at one T cell receptor beta chain sequence and its context. This sample was included in a study of cytomegalovirus exposure and HLA in healthy donors. The PCR made use of 60 Vbeta and 13 Jbeta primers. Assay: immunoSEQ multiplex PCR; the TCRdb copy retains only in-frame clones and omits some. The sample contains 200,000 to 250,000 clones, less than 85% of which appear only once. The trim removed 1 base at V and 6 bases at J, leaving 6 bases unmatched. CDR3 length: 16 residues. Germline V gene lookup returns CDR1 KGHSH and CDR2 LQKENI. The receptor was isolated from a girl between 2 and 10 years old in good health and CMV-seronegative. Sequenced input: PBMCs. V and J are TRBV18 and TRBJ2-2; TRBD2 matches 9 bases. CDR3 in DNA: TGTGCCAGCTCACCACGAACCGGGACTAGCTCCGGGGAGCTGTTTTTT. Translated: CASSPRTGTSSGELFF.